Detailed here is one TCR beta chain. There is no known antigen for this receptor. The sample holds no much larger clone one base away, and base qualities are not on file. The data originate from a study of blood T cell repertoires in COVID-19 (TCRdb year 2020). Concerning the study at large: Samples covering the acute and convalescent phases of COVID-19 were provided by collaborators in the United States, Italy and Spain. Subjects who had been exposed to COVID-19, were actively infected with it, or had recovered from it provided the deeply sampled blood TCRbeta repertoires that made up the dataset. Where available, HLA class I and class II types were obtained from metadata supplied by the sample provider rather than from assay-based typing. The sample metadata nearly always contained a de-identified subject ID, COVID-19 status, age in years and sex. The material from the prospective study consisted of cDNA or gDNA derived from T cells, B-cell-depleted T cells, or PBMCs. Samples were obtained from the ongoing ImmuneRACE study (first 160 participants) and from 1,254 subjects provided by 6 global collaborators. The repertoires were released in a freely available public database meant as a resource for research on the immune response to SARS-CoV-2. General findings and caveats noted by the study authors: The amount of clinical and demographic metadata varied by source and participant and was provided uncurated.

The immunoSEQ Assay, a bias-controlled multiplex PCR, was used to amplify TCRbeta CDR3 regions from genomic DNA. In the original analysis: The number of nucleated cells in each sample was estimated from the amplification of reference gene primers within the assay. To quantify the absolute abundance of each unique TCRbeta CDR3 rearrangement, sequence reads were collapsed and filtered. Productive Simpson clonality was computed per sample as the square root of Simpson's diversity index over productive rearrangements. Here the immuneACCESS table is served through TCRdb, limited to in-frame sequences with V and J called. Missing clones are a known gap in these copies; in checked studies unresolved V genes cover under half, and the rest lacks a known reason. The V and J calls and clone size are taken from that table; D and trimming were inferred from the DNA. For this sample there are a few hundred thousand clones; around 91% appear just once. Jointly, the top ten make up approximately 4% of the sample.

The germline V gene (reference sequence) provides CDR1 LNHDA and CDR2 SQIVND. The V and J ends are trimmed by 2 bases and 8 bases, leaving 24 bases between them. The CDR3 covers 17 residues, taking in both the cysteine and the phenylalanine. Just CDR3 DNA is preserved here, 51 bases in frame from base 1. Participants in the prospective study were enrolled through a virtual design, were aged roughly 18 to 95 years, and lived in approximately 24 United States geographic areas. To assign participants to cohorts, the prospective study relied on clinical history that participants themselves reported in a screening survey and a study questionnaire. In the prospective study, whole blood, serum and a nasopharyngeal or oropharyngeal swab were collected from each participant by mobile phlebotomists. Participants in the prospective study had the option to provide additional blood draws and questionnaires over an approximately 2-month period. Blood samples from the prospective study were shipped frozen or at room temperature prior to DNA extraction.

The V and J segments used are TRBV19 and TRBJ1-2; no D gene is confidently identified. The sequenced sample consisted of PBMCs or T cells enriched from blood (not recorded which). The clonotype originates from a woman under 30 with acute COVID-19. The CDR3 region has the sequence CASSITWASPPGDGYTF. The bases read TGTGCCAGTAGTATAACCTGGGCCTCCCCGCCGGGAGACGGCTACACCTTC. The entire variable domain, with the stretches around the CDR3 drawn from the reference TRBV19 and TRBJ1-2 proteins, is DGGITQSPKYLFRKEGQNVTLSCEQNLNHDAMYWYRQDPGQGLRLIYYSQIVNDFQKGDIAEGYSVSREKKESFPLTVTSAQKNPTAFYLCASSITWASPPGDGYTFGSGTRLTVV.